The next 5 T cell receptor beta chains were all read from a single sample in a study of vaccination and CD4 T cells after COVID-19. CD4+ T cells that had been cultured provided DNA sequenced with the Oncomine TCR Beta short-read assay. TCRdb recomputed calls from the PCR reads with MiXCR, one row per CDR3 protein. The sample lists some 10,000 distinct CDR3 sequences; roughly 56% were seen once. The treatment was: approximately 9-day PBMC culture with coronavirus spike peptide pools or control peptides (ViraFEST assay). No antigen has been identified for these receptors. Source material: CD4+ T cells from blood, cultured in vitro. The receptor source for this set is a human donor who had recovered from COVID-19.

The rearrangement uses TRBV20-1 and TRBJ1-6; possible D gene TRBD1, 6 bases. The CDR3 has 14 residues. Germline assignment: CDR1 DFQATT and CDR2 SNEGSKA (reference sequence). V dropped 3 bases and J dropped 5 bases, with 11 bases sitting between them. This CDR3 is CSASEGTNNSPLHF. The CDR3 DNA is TGCAGTGCTAGTGAGGGGACAAATAATTCACCCCTCCACTTT.

V gene TRBV6-1 combines with J gene TRBJ2-1, with no clear D. This CDR3 comprises 13 residues. The germline V gene encodes CDR1 MNHNS and CDR2 SASEGT. The V and J ends lost 6 bases and 7 bases respectively, with 13 bases between them. The CDR3 nucleotides are TGTGCCAGCAGCGGCCACTCTTCAAATGAGCAGTTCTTC. This translates into CASSGHSSNEQFF.

This clonotype was found a few times. The V call is TRBV5-5, the J call TRBJ1-1, with no clear D. V lost 1 base to trimming and J lost 1 base, with 14 bases between them. This CDR3 region has 16 residues. CDR1 is SGHKS and CDR2 is YYEKEE in the germline V gene (reference sequence). The CDR3 spells CASSLIPRIKNTEAFF. CDR3 DNA sequence: TGTGCCAGCAGCTTGATCCCCCGAATTAAGAACACTGAAGCTTTCTTT. The complete variable domain, with remaining parts taken from reference TRBV5-5 and TRBJ1-1, reads DAGVTQSPTHLIKTRGQQVTLRCSPISGHKSVSWYQQVLGQGPQFIFQYYEKEERGRGNFPDRFSARQFPNYSSELNVNALLLGDSALYLCASSLIPRIKNTEAFFGQGTRLTVV.

This chain links TRBV10-3 with TRBJ1-6; possibly TRBD1 for D (6 bases). Germline V gene lookup returns CDR1 ENHRY and CDR2 SYGVKD. This CDR3 has 12 amino acids. Trimming removed 2 bases at V and 10 bases at J, with 6 bases between. This CDR3 is CAISEGQSPLHF. The CDR3 DNA sequence: TGTGCCATCAGTGAGGGACAGTCACCCCTCCACTTT.

This clonotype was detected only a few times. The V and J genes are TRBV5-1 and TRBJ2-5; 9 bases fit TRBD2. The CDR3 extends over 15 amino acids. CDR1 SGHRS and CDR2 YFSETQ come from the germline V gene. Trimming took 0 bases from V and 10 from J; bases not matched to a gene: 10. CDR3 sequence: CASSLEAGGRFGQYF. In DNA form, the CDR3 reads TGCGCCAGCAGCTTGGAAGCGGGGGGACGGTTTGGCCAGTACTTC.